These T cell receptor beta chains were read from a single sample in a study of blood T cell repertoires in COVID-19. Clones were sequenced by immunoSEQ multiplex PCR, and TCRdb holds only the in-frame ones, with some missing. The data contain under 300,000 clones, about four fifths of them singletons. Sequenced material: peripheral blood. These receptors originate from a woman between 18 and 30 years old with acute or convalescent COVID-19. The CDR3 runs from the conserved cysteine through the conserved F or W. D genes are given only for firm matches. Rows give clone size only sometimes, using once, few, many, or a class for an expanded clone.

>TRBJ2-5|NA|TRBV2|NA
TGTGCCAGCAGTGAAGACAGGGTGAGGCGGGAGACCCAGTACTTC
CASSEDRVRRETQYF
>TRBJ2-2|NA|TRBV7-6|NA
TGTGCCAGCAGCTTATCCCCTCAGGGCGGGGAGCTGTTTTTT
CASSLSPQGGELFF
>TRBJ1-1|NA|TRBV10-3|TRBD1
TGTGCCATCAGGACGGACAGGCCGAACACTGAAGCTTTCTTT
CAIRTDRPNTEAFF
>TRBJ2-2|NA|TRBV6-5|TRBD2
TGTGCCAGCACCCGGACTAGCGGGTTTCACGGGGAGCTGTTTTTT
CASTRTSGFHGELFF
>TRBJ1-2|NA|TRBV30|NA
TGTGCCTGGAGTCCCCTACAAAGTCTGGACACACATAGTGGCTACACCTTC
CAWSPLQSLDTHSGYTF
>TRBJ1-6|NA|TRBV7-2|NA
TGTGCCAGCAGCCAGAGACAGTTTAACAATTCACCCCTCCACTTT
CASSQRQFNNSPLHF
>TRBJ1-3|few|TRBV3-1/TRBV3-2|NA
TGTGCCAGCAGCCAAGGCTTCTCCGGGGTTTCTGGAAACACCATATATTTT
CASSQGFSGVSGNTIYF
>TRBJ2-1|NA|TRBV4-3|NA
TGCGCCAGCAGCCACTTGGCTATGCCAGAAGGGGGGCAGTTCTTC
CASSHLAMPEGGQFF
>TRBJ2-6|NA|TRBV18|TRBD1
TGTGCCAGCTCACAGTCCGGGACAGGGAGCGGTGGGGCCAACGTCCTGACTTTC
CASSQSGTGSGGANVLTF
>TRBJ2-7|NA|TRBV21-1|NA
TGTGCCAGCAGCAGCCCTAGGGGCAGGACAACCTACGAGCAGTACTTC
CASSSPRGRTTYEQYF
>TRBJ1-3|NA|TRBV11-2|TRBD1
TGTGCCAGCAGCTTAGGCCCGGGACAGGGGGATGGAAACACCATATATTTT
CASSLGPGQGDGNTIYF
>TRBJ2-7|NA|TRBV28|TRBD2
TGTGCCAGCAGTTACAAACTAGCGAATCCCTCCTACGAGCAGTACTTC
CASSYKLANPSYEQYF
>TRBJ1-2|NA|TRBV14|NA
TGTGCCAGCAGCCAGGGGGCTCTAGACTATGGCTACACCTTC
CASSQGALDYGYTF
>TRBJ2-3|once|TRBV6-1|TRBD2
TGTGCCAGCAGTGCCGGGACTAGCGGAGTGGGGGTGACGCAGTATTTT
CASSAGTSGVGVTQYF
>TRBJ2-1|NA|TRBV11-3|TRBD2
TGTGCCAGCAGCTTACTATTAGGTGGCGGGAGGACTTACAATGAGCAGTTCTTC
CASSLLLGGGRTYNEQFF
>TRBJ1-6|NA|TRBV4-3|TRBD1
TGCGCCAGCAGCCGGGGACAGACAAATAATTCACCCCTCCACTTT
CASSRGQTNNSPLHF
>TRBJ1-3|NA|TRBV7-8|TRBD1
TGTGCCAGCAGAGACCCGGACAGGGCCTCTGGAAACACCATATATTTT
CASRDPDRASGNTIYF
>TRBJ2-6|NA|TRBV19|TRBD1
TGTGCCAGTAGTAAGGGACAGGGAAAGTCCGGGGCCAACGTCCTGACTTTC
CASSKGQGKSGANVLTF
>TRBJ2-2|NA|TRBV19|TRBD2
TGTGCCACCTCGGGAGGGGTGAACACCGGGGAGCTGTTTTTT
CATSGGVNTGELFF
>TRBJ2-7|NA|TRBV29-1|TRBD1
TGCAGCGTTGAAAGGGGACAGGTCGCCTACGAGCAGTACTTC
CSVERGQVAYEQYF
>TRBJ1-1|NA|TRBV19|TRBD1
TGTGCCAGTACCTCGCCTCAGGGGGCGGACACTGAAGCTTTCTTT
CASTSPQGADTEAFF
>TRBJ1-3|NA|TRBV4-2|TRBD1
TGTGCCAGCAGCCAAATCATGGACAGGGGGGGCGGAAACACCATATATTTT
CASSQIMDRGGGNTIYF
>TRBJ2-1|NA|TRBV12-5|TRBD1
TGTGCTAGTGGCCAGGGACAGTCACTAAACAATGAGCAGTTCTTC
CASGQGQSLNNEQFF
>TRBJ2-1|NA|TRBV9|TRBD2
TGTGCCAGCAGCGTACCGTCTAGCGGGAGTGATGAGCAGTTCTTC
CASSVPSSGSDEQFF
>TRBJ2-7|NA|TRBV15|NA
TGTGCCACCAGCAGAACAGGAACCTCCTACGAGCAGTACTTC
CATSRTGTSYEQYF
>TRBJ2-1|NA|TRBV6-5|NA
TGTGCCAGCAGTTATGGGGGGTGGGGTGGCAACAATGAGCAGTTCTTC
CASSYGGWGGNNEQFF
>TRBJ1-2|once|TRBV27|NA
TGTGCCACCTTGCGCGGTGGATATGGCTACACCTTC
CATLRGGYGYTF